This note documents a single T cell receptor (beta chain) sequence. Its antigen remains unknown. Assay: immunoSEQ multiplex PCR; the TCRdb copy retains only in-frame clones and omits some. The sample lists roughly 1,600,000 clones, approximately 98.5% occurring once. Germline V gene sequence: CDR1 MNHEY, CDR2 SVGAGI. Unmatched junction bases numbered 8, after V lost 6 bases and J lost 6 bases. The CDR3 covers 14 residues. This record comes from a study of shared clonotypes between healthy human individuals. Study-wide points: Depth was large, yet rarefaction showed that sorted-subset sequencing was incomplete.

The sequenced sample was naive CD4+ T cells sorted from blood. Documented subset: CD45RA+ positively selected. The TCR sequence derives from a man between 25 and 39 years old in good health. The V gene is TRBV6-5, the J gene TRBJ1-5, with 7 nucleotides matching TRBD1. The CDR3 loop reads CASRQTGNSQPQHF. For the CDR3, the DNA is TGTGCCAGCAGGCAGACAGGGAACTCTCAGCCCCAGCATTTT.